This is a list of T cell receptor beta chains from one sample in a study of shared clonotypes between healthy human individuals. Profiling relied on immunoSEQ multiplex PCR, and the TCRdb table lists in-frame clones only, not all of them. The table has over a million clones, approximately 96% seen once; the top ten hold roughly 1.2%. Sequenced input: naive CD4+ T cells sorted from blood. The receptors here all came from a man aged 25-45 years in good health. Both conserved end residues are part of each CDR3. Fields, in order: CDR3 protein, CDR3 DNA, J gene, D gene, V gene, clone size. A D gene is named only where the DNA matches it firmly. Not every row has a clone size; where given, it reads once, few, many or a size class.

CASSVPIGPGQGTHKDTGELFF	TGTGCCAGCAGCGTACCCATTGGACCGGGACAGGGGACCCATAAAGACACCGGGGAGCTGTTTTTT	TRBJ2-2	TRBD1	TRBV9	-
CASSSGPPRQTDTQYF	TGTGCCAGCAGCTCGGGACCCCCTCGGCAGACAGATACGCAGTATTTT	TRBJ2-3	-	TRBV5-4	-
CASSSNNLPYYNEQFF	TGCGCCAGCAGCTCAAATAACCTCCCGTACTACAATGAGCAGTTCTTC	TRBJ2-1	-	TRBV5-1	-
CASSYSVAGAYEQYF	TGTGCCAGCAGTTACTCAGTAGCGGGAGCCTACGAGCAGTACTTC	TRBJ2-7	TRBD2	TRBV6-6	-
CASSEVSGALQETQYF	TGTGCCAGCAGTGAAGTAAGCGGGGCCCTCCAAGAGACCCAGTACTTC	TRBJ2-5	TRBD2	TRBV2	once
CASSYSGTRAYEQFF	TGTGCCAGCAGCTATTCCGGGACTAGGGCGTATGAGCAGTTCTTC	TRBJ2-1	TRBD2	TRBV5-4	-
CASSLDLGSGELFF	TGTGCCAGCAGCTTAGATTTGGGTTCCGGGGAGCTGTTTTTT	TRBJ2-2	-	TRBV7-2	-
CASSLGRRGNTGELFF	TGTGCCAGCAGCTTAGGTCGTAGGGGAAACACCGGGGAGCTGTTTTTT	TRBJ2-2	-	TRBV7-8	-
CASRKQGANTEAFF	TGTGCCAGCAGGAAACAGGGGGCGAACACTGAAGCTTTCTTT	TRBJ1-1	TRBD1	TRBV2	once
CASSLDLWGNQPQHF	TGTGCCAGCAGCTTAGACCTTTGGGGCAATCAGCCCCAGCATTTT	TRBJ1-5	-	TRBV5-8	few
CASSETVVTGELFF	TGTGCCAGCAGTGAGACAGTGGTTACCGGGGAGCTGTTTTTT	TRBJ2-2	-	TRBV6-1	-
CASSLAGREGDTQYF	TGTGCCAGCAGCTTGGCCGGTCGGGAGGGAGATACGCAGTATTTT	TRBJ2-3	TRBD2	TRBV5-6	-
CASSRGTASTDTQYF	TGTGCCAGCAGCCGAGGGACAGCTAGCACAGATACGCAGTATTTT	TRBJ2-3	TRBD1	TRBV11-3	-
CASSPQDRNSSYNEQFF	TGTGCCAGCAGCCCACAGGACAGGAACAGCTCCTACAATGAGCAGTTCTTC	TRBJ2-1	TRBD1	TRBV7-7	-
CASSSSGTSGYEQYF	TGCGCCAGCAGCTCATCCGGGACTAGCGGCTACGAGCAGTACTTC	TRBJ2-7	TRBD2	TRBV5-1	-
CASSQTGFDEQFF	TGTGCCAGCAGCCAAACAGGGTTCGATGAGCAGTTCTTC	TRBJ2-1	-	TRBV7-3	once
CASSLDRLAGGNTGELFF	TGTGCCAGCAGTTTAGACCGACTAGCGGGAGGGAACACCGGGGAGCTGTTTTTT	TRBJ2-2	TRBD2	TRBV28	-
CASSQGGTTDTQYF	TGTGCCAGCAGTCAGGGGGGGACCACAGATACGCAGTATTTT	TRBJ2-3	-	TRBV28	-
CASSLALAGGADTQYF	TGTGCCAGCAGCTTAGCACTCGCGGGAGGGGCAGATACGCAGTATTTT	TRBJ2-3	TRBD2	TRBV7-8	-
CASSPGDLPDEQYF	TGTGCCAGCAGCCCAGGCGATTTACCTGACGAGCAGTACTTC	TRBJ2-7	-	TRBV27	-
CASSSGWMRESGGELFF	TGTGCCAGCAGCTCGGGCTGGATGCGGGAGTCCGGCGGGGAGCTGTTTTTT	TRBJ2-2	TRBD2	TRBV11-2	-
CAISGVGTDTQYF	TGTGCCATCAGTGGCGTGGGCACAGATACGCAGTATTTT	TRBJ2-3	-	TRBV10-3	-